This T cell receptor (beta chain) was captured by sequencing in a study of Ad26.COV2.S vaccination and SARS-CoV-2 variants. The overall study: Donor got 5x10^10 or 1x10^11 viral particles of Ad26.COV2.S.

Specified treatment: roughly 20 received Ad26.COV2.S at low or high dose, single or two shots; several received placebo; per-sample allocation not given. Sampling was performed 63 days after the first vaccine or placebo injection. This vaccine is an Ad26 vector that expresses the Wuhan-strain SARS-CoV-2 spike. Regarding this clone: Its antigen is as yet unknown.

Findings of the study overall: Possibly, TCR breadth and depth analyses underestimated total T cell responses. People who got the vaccine had more spike-specific TCR breadth than people who got placebo.

Trimming cost V 7 bases and J 1 base; bases outside gene matches: 9. The CDR3 is made up of 15 amino acids. Germline V gene sequence: CDR1 SQVTM, CDR2 ANQGSEA. Clones were read by immunoSEQ multiplex PCR, and TCRdb kept only the in-frame ones, dropping some. The sample has about 680,000 clones, around 92% seen once. This receptor was obtained from a person between 18 and 60 years old who received the Ad26.COV2.S COVID-19 vaccine or a placebo. The chain links TRBV29-1 to TRBJ2-1; TRBD2 matches at 8 bases. Sequenced here: peripheral blood, sampled in a trial of Ad26.COV2.S vaccine versus placebo. The DNA for the CDR3 is TGCAGCGCCGAAGGTAGCGGGACATCCTACAATGAGCAGTTCTTC. Translation: CSAEGSGTSYNEQFF.